A single sample is the source of the 2 T cell receptor beta chains below, sequenced in a study of blood T cell repertoires in COVID-19. The data were produced by immunoSEQ multiplex PCR, yet TCRdb's version contains in-frame clones alone and is incomplete. The sample lists about 200,000 clones, around four fifths occurring once. The sequenced sample was peripheral blood. The source of these receptors is a man aged 55-75 years with COVID-19, enrolled during active disease.

The chain has TRBV7-9 and TRBJ1-1, with 9 nucleotides matching TRBD1. The CDR3 covers 14 residues. Germline values: CDR1 SEHNR, CDR2 FQNEAQ (reference sequence). With 3 bases clipped from V and 5 bases from J, the junction kept 4 bases outside the gene matches. The CDR3, as DNA: TGTGCCAGCAGCTTGGACAGGGGTGGGACTGAAGCTTTCTTT. It specifies CASSLDRGGTEAFF.

CDR3 sequence (DNA): TGTGCCAGCAGCTCGAGAGCGGGACGGGGCACAGATACGCAGTATTTT. It codes for CASSSRAGRGTDTQYF. The chain uses TRBV7-2 and TRBJ2-3; 7 nucleotides agree with TRBD2. V dropped 4 bases and J dropped 1; count of bases not matched to a gene: 8. This CDR3 is built from 16 residues. Germline V lookup: CDR1 SGHTA, CDR2 FQGNSA.